The T cell receptor (beta chain) under discussion was sequenced for a study of cytomegalovirus exposure and HLA in healthy donors (TCRdb year 2017). Some background on the complete study: An earlier analysis of 587 of the donors reported about 300 Gb of sequence data and approximately 120 million unique TCR beta sequences obtained from 150 million to 200 million T cells. A handful of DR-DQ haplotypes were handled as single units for association and clustering because linkage in the cohort was strong. In a later analysis, previously published TCR beta repertoires from 550 to 700 donors were re-analyzed and high-resolution HLA genotyping was added so that TCR occurrence patterns could be studied. In an earlier analysis of around 540 of the donors, high-throughput TCR beta sequencing was used to judge whether each TCR beta V gene segment behaved as functional or pseudogenic. The number of donors typed differed by locus, with roughly 629-640 for A, B, C, DRB1 and DQB1, about 500 for DQA1, under 610 for DPA1, and around 450 for DPB1. The study profiled the T cell repertoires of under 850 subjects by immunosequencing and related them to cytomegalovirus serostatus. Besides the first cohort of 666 subjects, a separate validation cohort made up of 120 different subjects was used. An early release that covered 640 HLA-typed donors contained about 300 gigabases of sequencing data and tens of millions of unique TCR sequences. Class I and class II HLA loci were covered by the typing at four-digit resolution. In a later genetic analysis, genome-wide SNP genotypes for about 65% of the roughly 700 donors were used, and that subset was treated as a discovery cohort. Among the roughly 430 genotyped donors, approximately 77% belonged to the genetic ancestry cluster associated with self-reported Caucasian donors. In the later analysis, no new phenotypic data were used to find candidate immune exposures; instead, reliance was placed on TCR beta sequences and their occurrence across donors. On average, about 240,000 unique TCR beta nucleotide sequences were sequenced per donor among several hundred genotyped donors of the cohort, with about 19% of those sequences being non-productive. Alongside the repertoire data, information on donor age, sex, ethnicity and CMV serostatus was compiled. The study aimed to test whether cataloging public T cell receptors could reveal signatures of past pathogen exposure. Every discovery cohort repertoire had been produced on one sequencing platform. To predict cytomegalovirus infection status, the study brought together high-throughput TCR immunosequencing, statistical association of individual TCRs with disease status, and machine learning.

The cohort was made up of 650 to 700 healthy bone marrow donors. At the time of sampling, every cohort member was nominally healthy, though immune exposures that went unrecorded were likely present. The donor was CMV seronegative and belonged to the group of 350 or so seronegative cohort members. A peripheral blood sample was provided by each donor, and peripheral blood mononuclear cells were used for TCR beta sequencing. The Qiagen DNeasy Blood Extraction Kit was used to extract genomic DNA from the blood cell samples. Results and caveats for the whole study, not just this receptor: Compared with equally common non-associated chains, HLA-associated TCR beta chains in a later analysis were more clonally expanded and had lower generation probabilities. In the study, around 160 TCR beta chains were listed as associated with cytomegalovirus. The classifier was reported to diagnose cytomegalovirus status with high specificity and sensitivity in both the original and validation cohorts. According to the authors, the approach could potentially be generalized to other disease states and immunological phenotypes. A few of the identified cytomegalovirus-associated TCR beta chains were confirmed in vitro to be specific for cytomegalovirus antigens. The earlier analysis of approximately 560 of the donors excluded some 15 rarely observed V segments, including chromosome 9 orphons, because counts were too low. A group of highly shared sequence variants was considered likely to be a technical artifact of the sequencing pipeline. In a later genetic analysis, a missense DCLRE1C variant was associated with V-gene and J-gene trimming of TCR beta chains, and the association was replicated in an independent cohort. The presence/absence analyses assumed that sequencing depth was roughly uniform across donors, and that assumption may not be true. Only TCR beta chains were sequenced in this cohort, and the absence of alpha or paired-chain data limited detectable features. At a false discovery rate of 0.05, a later analysis linked fewer than 20,000 TCR beta sequences to specific HLA alleles. When HLA alleles, especially DR and DQ, strongly co-occurred, TCR associations were difficult to assign to individual alleles. Some IMGT-functional V segments, including TRBV6-2 and TRBV6-3, could not be distinguished by the 87-base-pair reads and were therefore excluded. Linkage disequilibrium might explain the correlated functional status among segregating V segments, but an unknown experimental factor could not be excluded. In a later genetic analysis, fewer N-insertions in productive TCRs were reported among donors in an Asian-associated ancestry cluster than the roughly 700-donor mean. Across donors, most TCR sequences were observed very rarely, whereas some public TCRs were present in many individuals. In a later analysis, the rate of TCR association differed among HLA loci, with DRB1 alleles having the most associated TCRs and HLA-C alleles having the fewest. According to a later analysis, parvovirus B19, influenza, CMV and Epstein-Barr virus appeared linked to several top co-occurrence clusters. Immune exposure information for the cohort was limited to CMV serostatus. In an earlier analysis of under 600 of the donors, most TCR beta V segments were observed in productive rearrangements about 90% or about 30% of the time, broadly matching IMGT annotations. HLA typing was unavailable for some donors at each locus, so association tests used only the typed subset. A further reported finding was that TCR beta sequences accurately predicted the HLA-A and HLA-B alleles for most subjects in the first cohort. Most CMV-associated TCR beta chains appeared to be HLA-restricted in a later analysis, and the HLA associations seemed to be driven largely by CMV exposure.

Receptors were amplified or captured by the immunoSEQ multiplex PCR assay. A mixture of 60 forward primers for TCR Vbeta segments and 13 reverse primers for TCR Jbeta segments was used in the multiplex PCR. Amplification of the CDR3 region of rearranged TCR beta genes was performed with a multiplex PCR assay on genomic DNA. The amplified TCR beta libraries were sequenced on the Illumina HiSeq System as 87-base-pair reads. Regarding the original processing steps: A later analysis counted tens of millions of unique TCR beta chains across the 670 or so repertoires, and some 12 million of these chains were shared by at least two donors. To remove PCR and sequencing errors, raw reads were error-corrected and collapsed into unique sequences using a nearest-neighbor algorithm that merged closely related sequences. V, D and J gene segments were assigned by aligning CDR3 sequences to IMGT reference sequences. For a sequence to be retained, a match of at least six nucleotides to both a V gene segment and a J gene segment was required. A rearrangement counted as productive if the CDR3 had no stop codons and remained in frame with V and J, and every other rearrangement counted as non-productive. CDR3 was defined by IMGT convention, running from the second conserved V-encoded cysteine to the conserved J-encoded phenylalanine. In an earlier analysis of 587 of the donors, sequences lacking an unambiguous match to a single V gene segment were excluded. In an earlier analysis of several hundred of the donors, a V segment was called functional when productive rearrangements were above 56.7%, and segregating when the standard deviation between donors exceeded 5%. A statistical classification framework was built for diagnosing cytomegalovirus status from the catalog of TCR beta chain sequences. A later analysis assigned V and J genes by comparing TCR nucleotide sequences with IMGT/GENE-DB human TR gene sequences. A later analysis assigned CDR3 sequences and most-parsimonious VDJ recombination scenarios with the TCRdist pipeline. A later analysis defined each TCR beta chain by its CDR3 amino acid sequence plus V-gene family, and excluded reads lacking a unique V-gene family. As a way to deal with suspected cross-contamination and a sequencing artifact, a later analysis dropped 500 to 700 nucleotide sequences that were highly shared and had low generation probability. For each public chain, a later analysis derived a clonal expansion index from normalized ranks of inferred template counts within each repertoire. In a later analysis, generation probabilities were computed with a VDJ recombination model fitted to out-of-frame rearrangements, and the resulting probabilities were checked against IGoR. In a later analysis, hypergeometric tests were used to score TCR-TCR, TCR-HLA and TCR-CMV co-occurrence, with a repertoire-size bias correction applied to TCR pairs. False discovery rates were estimated in a later analysis by permuting HLA or CMV assignments 20 times. A later analysis grouped co-occurring TCRs with DBSCAN, adding TCRdist sequence similarity when clustering within HLA-allele-positive subsets. For co-occurrence clustering, repertoires with fewer than 30,000 or more than 120,000 public chains were excluded, along with five repertoires with anomalous nucleotide sharing. In TCRdb, the immuneACCESS table is reduced to in-frame sequences with V and J assigned. These tables do not hold every clone; where another copy was compared, an unresolved V gene accounts for under half, and the others remain unexplained. V, J and clone size reflect that table, while D and trimming were determined from the DNA. Present in this sample are 130,000 or so clones, just under 80% of which were seen just once. Clones ranked in the top ten supply less than 6.5% of the sample.

Trimming removed 2 bases from V and 7 bases from J; the gene matches leave 11 bases unexplained. From the cysteine up to the phenylalanine, the CDR3 has a length of 17 residues. The sequence is cut down to CDR3 DNA, 51 bases in frame from base 1. CDR1 and CDR2 are drawn from the germline V gene (reference sequence): SEHNR, FQNEAQ. Regarding this clone: The antigen it binds to is not known. No much larger clonotype is one base removed from it; base qualities were not supplied.

Recombination connected TRBV7-9 to TRBJ1-3; TRBD1 lines up with 10 middle nucleotides. Sequenced input: PBMCs. The TCR originated in a man aged 25-45 years in good health and CMV-seronegative. Here is the DNA: TGTGCCAGCAGCTTAACTCAGCCGGGACAGGGGATCAACACCATATATTTT. This gives the protein CASSLTQPGQGINTIYF.